Many counts were recorded for the clone carrying this T cell receptor (beta chain). The antigen remains unidentified. Used for diagnoses were clinical symptoms, serum thyroxine and TRAb, thyroid ultrasound and orbital computed tomography. This entry belongs to a study of T cells in Graves' hyperthyroidism and ophthalmopathy. Study-level points and caveats: Stable hyperthyroidism was told apart from ophthalmopathy by a model built on 13 V-J features. Most thyroid clonotypes expanded above 0.001 appeared in blood too.

Amplification yielded TCR beta CDR3 regions, with RNA transcripts as the source. When the TCR CDR3 underwent first-round RT-PCR, the HTBI primer set was used. MiXCR was run by TCRdb on the multiplex PCR reads, yielding one entry per CDR3 protein. Of approximately 640,000 distinct CDR3 sequences in the sample, 16% were seen once. The CDR3 is 14 amino acids. The J segment lost 6 bases and the V segment lost 6 bases, leaving 6 bases of the junction unmatched. CDR1 is MDHEN and CDR2 is SYDVKM in the germline V gene. The sequence was collected from a woman younger than 45 with Graves' hyperthyroidism. This chain joins TRBV28 and TRBJ2-1, with 9 bases identical to TRBD1. Sequences were obtained from blood. The chain's CDR3 is CASREGTGPNEQFF. CDR3 nucleotides: TGTGCCAGCAGAGAAGGGACAGGGCCCAATGAGCAGTTCTTC.